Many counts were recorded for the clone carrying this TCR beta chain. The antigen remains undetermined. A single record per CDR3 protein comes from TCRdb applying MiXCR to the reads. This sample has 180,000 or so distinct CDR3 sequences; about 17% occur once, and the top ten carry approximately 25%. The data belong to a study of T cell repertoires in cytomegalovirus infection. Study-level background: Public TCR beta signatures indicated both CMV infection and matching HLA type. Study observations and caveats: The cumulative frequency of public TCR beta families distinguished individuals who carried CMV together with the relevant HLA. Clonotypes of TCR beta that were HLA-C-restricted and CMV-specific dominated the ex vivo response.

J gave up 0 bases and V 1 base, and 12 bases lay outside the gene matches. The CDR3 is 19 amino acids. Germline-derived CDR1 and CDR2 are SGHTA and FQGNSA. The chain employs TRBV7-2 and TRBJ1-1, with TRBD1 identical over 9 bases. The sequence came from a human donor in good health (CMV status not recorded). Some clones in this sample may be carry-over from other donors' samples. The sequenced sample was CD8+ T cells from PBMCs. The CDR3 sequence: CASSLGFPGQGFLNTEAFF. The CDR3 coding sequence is TGTGCCAGCAGCTTAGGATTCCCCGGACAGGGGTTCCTGAACACTGAAGCTTTCTTT.